Shown below are 21 T cell receptor beta chains from a single sample sequenced in a study of CD8 T cells in Susac syndrome. Random hexamers were used to reverse transcribe roughly 0.45 to 1 ug of RNA. TCRdb passed the immunoSEQ multiplex PCR reads through MiXCR, listing each CDR3 protein once. Found here are under 95,000 distinct CDR3 sequences, just under 95% of them singletons; the top ten hold about 0.3%. Sequences were obtained from CD4+ T cells from PBMCs. All receptors derive from a human donor with Susac syndrome.

The rearrangement joins TRBV11-2 to TRBJ1-5; no definite D call. The CDR3 sequence is 13 residues long. CDR1 and CDR2 from the germline V gene are SGHAT and FQNNGV. V was shortened by 6 bases and J by 10 bases, with 16 bases between the two germline ends. CDR3 nucleotide sequence: TGTGCCAGCAGTATAGACAACGGCCAACCCCAGCATTTT. The encoded protein is CASSIDNGQPQHF.

The chain joins TRBV28 to TRBJ1-2; D remains unclear. The CDR3 totals 13 residues. Germline lookup yields CDR1 MDHEN and CDR2 SYDVKM. Trimming left V 5 bases short and J 4 bases short, with 11 bases between. This CDR3 is CASSQRSRYGYTF. In DNA form, the CDR3 reads TGTGCCAGCAGTCAACGGTCCCGCTATGGCTACACCTTC.

The chain is built from TRBV2 and TRBJ1-6, with D possibly TRBD1 on 6 matching bases. Germline-derived CDR1 and CDR2 are SNHLY and FYNNEI. V lost 5 bases and J 7 bases, leaving 18 bases between the germline ends. The CDR3 has 16 amino acids. The CDR3 reads CASSTQGSRRNSPLHF. CDR3 in DNA: TGTGCCAGCAGTACACAGGGTAGTCGGCGGAATTCACCCCTCCACTTT.

The chain is built from TRBV12-3 or TRBV12-4 and TRBJ2-3; D is uncertain. This CDR3 is 12 amino acids long. V was pared by 7 bases and J by 2 bases, with 7 bases between. CDR3 DNA sequence: TGTGCCAGCACGGGTGTCACAGATACGCAGTATTTT. Its translation is CASTGVTDTQYF.

The CDR3 coding sequence is TGTGCCAGCAGCGTAGGGGACAAACATCCTGGAAACACCATATATTTT. It is translated as CASSVGDKHPGNTIYF. V is TRBV9 and J is TRBJ1-3, with D possibly matching TRBD1 (6 bases). With 0 bases removed from V and 2 bases from J, the gap between germline ends came to 12 bases. The germline CDR1 and CDR2 sequences are SGDLS and YYNGEE. This CDR3 region has 16 residues.

V and J are TRBV27 and TRBJ2-5; TRBD1 might be the D (7 bases). Trimming removed 3 bases at V and 5 bases at J, with 13 bases between. The CDR3 consists of 14 residues. CDR1 is MNHEY and CDR2 is SMNVEV in the germline V gene (reference sequence). This chain's CDR3 is CASSLGRGRETQYF. In DNA, the CDR3 is TGTGCCAGCAGTTTGGGCAGGGGGAGGGAGACCCAGTACTTC.

This chain uses TRBV11-1 with TRBJ2-1, with TRBD1 as a possible D gene (5 bases). Germline CDR1 is SGHAT and CDR2 is FQDESV (reference sequence). CDR3 length: 13 amino acids. Trimming removed 1 base from V and 9 bases from J, with 10 bases in between. In nucleotides, the CDR3 is TGTGCCAGCAGCTTAGTGACAGTGAGTGAGCAGTTCTTC. It codes for CASSLVTVSEQFF.

This sequence joins TRBV27 and TRBJ1-2; 9 bases match TRBD1. Losses at the gene ends were 6 bases for V and 6 bases for J; bases not matched to a gene: 2. The CDR3 extends over 12 amino acids. CDR1 MNHEY and CDR2 SMNVEV come from the germline V gene (reference sequence). The DNA of the CDR3 is TGTGCCAGCAGCGACAGGGGGAATGGCTACACCTTC. Translated, it gives CASSDRGNGYTF.

This chain uses TRBV6-6 with TRBJ2-4; TRBD2 matches at 7 bases. The CDR3 runs 13 residues. V shed 4 bases, J shed 5 bases, and the junction held 2 bases outside the gene matches. Per germline, CDR1 MNHNY and CDR2 SVGAGI (reference sequence). The CDR3 sequence: CASSSRGENIQYF. CDR3 nucleotides: TGTGCCAGCAGTTCCCGGGGGGAAAACATTCAGTACTTC.

The CDR3 region has the DNA TGTGCCAGCAGCCTACAGGGGCCTGCTGGCTACACCTTC. Its protein product is CASSLQGPAGYTF. V gene TRBV27 combines with J gene TRBJ1-2, with 7 bases matching TRBD1. This CDR3 spans 13 amino acids. The V segment lost 6 bases and the J segment 7 bases; nucleotides outside the gene matches: 8. Germline lookup yields CDR1 MNHEY and CDR2 SMNVEV (reference sequence).

The V and J genes are TRBV7-2 and TRBJ2-1; D perhaps matches TRBD1 (6 bases). The V gene lost 0 bases and the J gene lost 1 base, with 16 bases spanning the gap. This CDR3 has 18 residues. Looked up from germline, CDR1 is SGHTA and CDR2 is FQGNSA. DNA of the CDR3: TGTGCCAGCAGCTTAGCGTGGTCAGGGGATGGGTCCTACAATGAGCAGTTCTTC. Its protein product is CASSLAWSGDGSYNEQFF.

Regarding this clonotype: A much larger clone differs by one base, so this may be a read error. This chain uses TRBV20-1 with TRBJ2-7; D is unresolved. This CDR3 is 13 amino acids long. Germline CDR1 and CDR2: DFQATT and SNEGSKA (reference sequence). The CDR3 nucleotides are TGCAGTGCTAGGTCCACTATTACCTACGAGCCGTACTTC. Translation: CSARSTITYEPYF.

The gene calls are TRBV20-1 and TRBJ1-2; TRBD1 agrees at 11 bases. The length of the CDR3 is 16 residues. The V gene end was trimmed by 3 bases and the J gene end by 3 bases; junction bases not matched to a gene: 9. Germline assignment: CDR1 DFQATT and CDR2 SNEGSKA (reference sequence). The CDR3 nucleotides read TGCAGTGCTAGCAAGGGGACAGGGGGTTTCGACTATGGCTACACCTTC. Residues: CSASKGTGGFDYGYTF.

The J gene is TRBJ1-2, the V gene TRBV4-3; the match to TRBD1 covers 8 bases. CDR3 length: 14 residues. Germline CDR1 and CDR2: LGHNA and YSLEER. The J segment lost 4 bases and the V segment lost 5 bases, leaving 6 bases of the junction unmatched. CDR3 in amino acids: CASSWGQVTYGYTF. The DNA of the CDR3 is TGCGCCAGCAGCTGGGGACAGGTCACCTATGGCTACACCTTC.

The chain uses TRBV15 and TRBJ1-3; a weak D match, TRBD1 (5 bases). The germline V gene encodes CDR1 LNHNV and CDR2 YYDKDF (reference sequence). The ends were cut back, 0 bases at V and 4 bases at J, with 13 bases in the middle. CDR3 length: 16 residues. Here the CDR3 reads CATSRDRGAGGNTIYF. In nucleotides, the CDR3 is TGTGCCACCAGCAGAGATCGAGGGGCAGGAGGAAACACCATATATTTT. Full variable domain (remainder filled in from reference TRBV15 and TRBJ1-3): DAMVIQNPRYQVTQFGKPVTLSCSQTLNHNVMYWYQQKSSQAPKLLFHYYDKDFNNEADTPDNFQSRRPNTSFCFLDIRSPGLGDTAMYLCATSRDRGAGGNTIYFGEGSWLTVV.

V and J are TRBV7-9 and TRBJ2-3; TRBD2 matches at 11 bases. The germline gives CDR1 SEHNR, CDR2 FQNEAQ (reference sequence). The CDR3 contains 15 residues. V lost 3 bases to trimming and J lost 2 bases; unmatched junction nucleotides: 1. The CDR3: CASSLGLAVTDTQYF. CDR3 DNA: TGTGCCAGCAGCTTGGGACTAGCGGTCACAGATACGCAGTATTTT.

The rearrangement joins TRBV5-5 to TRBJ2-3, with D unresolved. CDR3 size: 15 residues. The V end lost 3 bases, the J end lost 4 bases, and 15 bases lay between the germline ends. Germline V gene lookup returns CDR1 SGHKS and CDR2 YYEKEE (reference sequence). CDR3 in amino acids: CASSSAPTYSDTQYF. As DNA, the CDR3 is TGTGCCAGCAGCTCAGCCCCGACTTACTCAGATACGCAGTATTTT.

The genes are TRBV27 and TRBJ1-2, with 7 positions matching TRBD1. The CDR3 is 14 residues long. Germline CDR1 and CDR2: MNHEY and SMNVEV (reference sequence). V dropped 3 bases and J dropped 1; count of bases not matched to a gene: 2. CDR3 in DNA: TGTGCCAGCAGTTTCCAGGGGGTTAACTATGGCTACACCTTC. It codes for CASSFQGVNYGYTF.

The chain links TRBV7-3 to TRBJ2-1; D gene uncertain. CDR3 length: 12 residues. V was pared by 2 bases and J by 5 bases, with 4 bases between. Germline CDR1 SGHTA, CDR2 FQGTGA. DNA for the CDR3: TGTGCCAGCAGCTTAGGCGACAATGAGCAGTTCTTC. It yields the protein CASSLGDNEQFF.

The CDR3 is CASSLERLSAFF. CDR3 bases: TGCGCCAGCAGCTTGGAACGACTCTCTGCTTTCTTT. This rearrangement joins TRBV5-1 to TRBJ1-1, with D unclear. Germline V gives CDR1 SGHRS, CDR2 YFSETQ. This CDR3 has 12 amino acids. V lost 0 bases, J lost 11 bases, and 11 bases lay in between.

V gene TRBV6-5 combines with J gene TRBJ2-1, with TRBD2 matching 8 bases. V shed 3 bases, J shed 6 bases, and the junction held 7 bases outside the gene matches. Per the germline V gene, CDR1 is MNHEY and CDR2 is SVGAGI. The CDR3 contains 15 residues. Written as DNA, the CDR3 is TGTGCCAGCAGTTATGTTAGCGGGGTCCGCAATGAGCAGTTCTTC. Its protein is CASSYVSGVRNEQFF.